This TCR beta chain is drawn from a study of shared clonotypes between healthy human individuals. The deep-level immunoSEQ assay was used. The repertoire was sequenced with immunoSEQ multiplex PCR; TCRdb's copy has only in-frame clones and lacks some. The data hold under 2.5 million clones, with approximately 90% observed a single time. Trimming cost V 4 bases and J 8 bases; bases outside gene matches: 10. The CDR3 loop spans 16 amino acids. In germline, CDR1 is SGHRS, CDR2 YFSETQ. The sequence derives from a man between 18 and 35 years old in good health. Some clones in this sample may be carry-over from other donors' samples. The rearrangement links TRBV5-1 to TRBJ2-4, with 12 nucleotides matching TRBD1. Input material: naive CD4+ T cells from PBMCs. Subset noted: CD45RA+ positively selected. Here the CDR3 reads CASSPGTGGRMDIQYF. The CDR3, as DNA: TGCGCCAGCAGCCCCGGGACAGGGGGCCGAATGGACATTCAGTACTTC.